These T cell receptor beta chains were read from a single sample in a study of blood T cell repertoires in COVID-19. Data came from immunoSEQ multiplex PCR; TCRdb stores just in-frame clones and leaves some out. The table lists under 250,000 clones, about 89% of them singletons, with under 7.5% in the top ten. The sequencing input was peripheral blood. Receptors were obtained from a man aged 60 to 69 who had recovered from COVID-19. CDR3s include the opening cysteine and the closing phenylalanine or tryptophan. D genes are given only for firm matches.

TRBD1	TRBJ1-3	TRBV2	TGTGCCAGCAGTGCGGACAGGGGGGGAAACACCATATATTTT	CASSADRGGNTIYF
TRBD2	TRBJ2-3	TRBV5-6	TGTGCCAGCAGCTTGCTGGCGGGAGGCCCAGATACGCAGTATTTT	CASSLLAGGPDTQYF
TRBD1	TRBJ2-1	TRBV3-1/TRBV3-2	TGTGCCAGCAGCTTCCGACAGGGAAGGAATGAGCAGTTCTTC	CASSFRQGRNEQFF
NA	TRBJ2-1	TRBV15	TGTGCCACCAGCAGGGGTCCTAGCAATGAGCAGTTCTTC	CATSRGPSNEQFF
TRBD2	TRBJ2-1	TRBV4-2	TGTGCCAGCAGCCCGAAGCGGGCTAGCGGGAGCACCTACAATGAGCAGTTCTTC	CASSPKRASGSTYNEQFF
NA	TRBJ1-1	TRBV5-1	TGCGCCAGCAGCTTGGACACAAGAAACACTGAAGCTTTCTTT	CASSLDTRNTEAFF
NA	TRBJ2-7	TRBV6-5	TGTGCCAGCAGTTACTCGCAGGGCCCCTCCTACGAGCAGTACTTC	CASSYSQGPSYEQYF
NA	TRBJ2-3	TRBV28	TGTGCCAGCAGTTTGTGGGCTACCCCAGATACGCAGTATTTT	CASSLWATPDTQYF
TRBD2	TRBJ2-7	TRBV7-3	TGTGCCAGCAGCTTATATCAGCGGGGGTCCTACGAGCAGTACTTC	CASSLYQRGSYEQYF
TRBD1	TRBJ2-2	TRBV11-3	TGTGCCAGCAGCCCCGGACAGGGGGCGCCCGGGGAGCTGTTTTTT	CASSPGQGAPGELFF
NA	TRBJ2-7	TRBV5-1	TGCGCCAGCAGCTTGGTGGCCGGATGGAGCTCCTACGAGCAGTACTTC	CASSLVAGWSSYEQYF
TRBD2	TRBJ2-1	TRBV18	TGTGCCAGCTCACCACTCCCCAGCGGGAACAATGAGCAGTTCTTC	CASSPLPSGNNEQFF
NA	TRBJ2-5	TRBV5-1	TGCGCCAGCAGCGAGTACCAAGAGACCCAGTACTTC	CASSEYQETQYF